These T cell receptor beta chains were read from a single sample in a study of blood T cells in healthy people across ages. TCRdb itself ran the 5' RACE reads through MiXCR, one entry per CDR3 protein. The sample lists 850,000 to 1,100,000 distinct CDR3 sequences, less than 45% occurring once. Specimen: blood. Receptor source: a man between 18 and 35 years old in good health. The CDR3 runs from the conserved cysteine through the conserved F or W. D genes are given only for firm matches. Part of the rows lack a size; the others show once, few, many or a class for expanded clones.

-	TRBV3-1	few	TRBJ1-2	TGTGCCAGCAGCCAGACCGGGGAACTTGGAGGCTACACCTTC	CASSQTGELGGYTF
TRBD2	TRBV11-2	-	TRBJ2-4	TGTGCCAGCAGCTCGAGGACTAGCGGGGTAAGGTACAATGAGCAGTACTTC	CASSSRTSGVRYNEQYF
TRBD1	TRBV5-1	once	TRBJ1-2	TGCGCCAGCAGCAAGACGACAGGGGCGGTCGGTGGCTACACCTTC	CASSKTTGAVGGYTF
-	TRBV7-9	-	TRBJ2-4	TGTGCCAGCAGCTCCGATTTATCTAGCCAAAACATTCAGTACTTC	CASSSDLSSQNIQYF
-	TRBV27	few	TRBJ2-3	TGTGCCAGCAGTTCCTCCCCCACAGATACGCAGTATTTT	CASSSSPTDTQYF
-	TRBV28	few	TRBJ2-1	TGTGCCAGCAGTTTCGGGCACCAGCAGTTCTTC	CASSFGHQQFF
-	TRBV5-1	-	TRBJ1-1	TGCGCCAGCAGCTTGGAAGGGTATAACTCTGAAGCTTTCTTT	CASSLEGYNSEAFF
TRBD1	TRBV11-1	once	TRBJ1-1	TGTGCCAGCAGCCTGGACAGGGGTTATGCTGAAGCTTTCTTT	CASSLDRGYAEAFF
-	TRBV10-3	-	TRBJ1-2	TGTGCCATCAGTGAGTCAGGGAGCTTGGGCTACACCTTC	CAISESGSLGYTF
-	TRBV2	many	TRBJ2-3	TGTGCCAGCTCGGACTCCCCGGGCACAGATACGCAGTATTTT	CASSDSPGTDTQYF
TRBD1	TRBV7-2	many	TRBJ2-4	TGTGCCAGCAGCGCATTCACAGGGGATGACATTCAGTACTTC	CASSAFTGDDIQYF
TRBD2	TRBV5-1	few	TRBJ2-3	TGCGCCAGCAGCGCGGACGGGGGGGCCACAGATACGCAGTATTTT	CASSADGGATDTQYF
-	TRBV7-6	-	TRBJ1-1	TGTGCCAGCAGCTCCCTCGCCGGGGGATTGAACACTGAAGCTTTCTTT	CASSSLAGGLNTEAFF
-	TRBV4-2	-	TRBJ2-1	TGTGCCAGCAGCCAGGGAGCGGGGACAAGCTCCTACAATGAGCAGTTCTTC	CASSQGAGTSSYNEQFF
-	TRBV5-1	few	TRBJ1-1	TGCGCCAGCAGCTTAGACACCCCCAAGAACACTGAAGCTTTCTTT	CASSLDTPKNTEAFF
-	TRBV20-1	few	TRBJ1-2	TGCAGTGCTATAATCGCTGGAAACTCTAACTATGGCTACACCTTC	CSAIIAGNSNYGYTF
-	TRBV11-1	-	TRBJ2-2	TGTGCCAGCAGCTTAGGACCAATCGCGAACACCGGGGAGCTGTTTTTT	CASSLGPIANTGELFF
-	TRBV6-2/TRBV6-3	-	TRBJ1-1	TGTGCCAGCAGCAGGACCGTCTCCCCCACTGAAGCTTTCTTT	CASSRTVSPTEAFF
-	TRBV7-9	-	TRBJ2-3	TGTGCCAGCAGCTATATCCAGGGAACCACAGATACGCAGTATTTT	CASSYIQGTTDTQYF
TRBD1	TRBV10-3	few	TRBJ1-5	TGTGCCACCGGGACAGTATATAGCAATCAGCCCCAGCATTTT	CATGTVYSNQPQHF
-	TRBV3-1	-	TRBJ2-7	TGTGCCAGCAGCCTCCGGCACAGATCCTACGAGCAGTACTTC	CASSLRHRSYEQYF
-	TRBV5-1	-	TRBJ2-1	TGCGCCAGCAGCCTCTCACCTCAAGGGTACAATGAGCAGTTCTTC	CASSLSPQGYNEQFF
-	TRBV7-3	few	TRBJ1-6	TGTGCCAGCAGCTTAACTGGACAGACGAATTCACCCCTCCACTTT	CASSLTGQTNSPLHF
-	TRBV2	few	TRBJ1-2	TGTGCCAGCAATCACTTTAGCCTTAACTATGGCTACACCTTC	CASNHFSLNYGYTF
-	TRBV6-1	-	TRBJ2-3	TGTGCCAGCACAGGGAACAGGGAGTTTGAGGATACGCAGTATTTT	CASTGNREFEDTQYF
-	TRBV29-1	-	TRBJ2-2	TGCAGCGTTGTCCCTGGGGGCACCGGGGAGCTGTTTTTT	CSVVPGGTGELFF
-	TRBV6-6	-	TRBJ2-3	TGTGCCAGCGCTGGCGGGTCGCAGGATACGCAGTATTTT	CASAGGSQDTQYF
-	TRBV14	-	TRBJ1-2	TGTGCCAGCAGCCAAGATGCGACCACTAACTATGGCTACACCTTC	CASSQDATTNYGYTF
-	TRBV12-3/TRBV12-4	few	TRBJ2-1	TGTGCCAGCAGCTCCAGGGACCCTCTGACCCGCAATGAGCAGTTCTTC	CASSSRDPLTRNEQFF